In its sample, the clone carrying this T cell receptor (beta chain) was seen a few times. Its antigen is undetermined. The data originate from a study of OX40 agonist ivuxolimab in advanced cancers. Findings and caveats of the study: CD8+ T cells averaged more expanded clones than CD4+.

Using immunoSEQ multiplex PCR, the repertoire was profiled, and TCRdb retains in-frame clones only, with some absent. Of about 44,000 clones listed, 80% were seen once; the top ten hold approximately 7.5%. CDR1 is SGHTA and CDR2 is FQGNSA in the germline V gene. Trimming removed 1 base from V and 0 bases from J, with 9 bases in between. CDR3 length: 15 amino acids. Peripheral blood came from all dose cohorts at three timepoints. The rearrangement joins TRBV7-2 to TRBJ1-1, with D unclear. The material sequenced was CD4+ or CD8+ T cells sorted from blood, taken in a trial of the OX40 agonist ivuxolimab. The clonotype originates from an adult with an advanced solid tumor such as melanoma, head and neck, liver or kidney cancer. Written as DNA, the CDR3 is TGTGCCAGCAGCTTAGAAGGAGATATGAACACTGAAGCTTTCTTT. Translated, it gives CASSLEGDMNTEAFF.